Each of the 17 T cell receptor beta chains below was sequenced from the same sample in a study of cytomegalovirus exposure and HLA in healthy donors. Both 60 Vbeta primers and 13 Jbeta primers went into the PCR. TCRdb's table, derived via immunoSEQ multiplex PCR, lists solely in-frame clones and lacks some. The repertoire holds fewer than 200,000 clones, with 79% as singletons. The specimen sequenced was PBMCs. The receptor set was obtained from a middle-aged man in good health and CMV-seronegative.

This clone was observed a handful of times. The rearrangement joins TRBV7-6 to TRBJ2-7, with TRBD1 identical over 7 bases. This CDR3 region has 14 residues. V trimming: 1 base; J trimming: 6 bases; junction bases outside the gene matches: 6. CDR1 SGHVS and CDR2 FNYEAQ come from the germline V gene. CDR3 bases: TGTGCCAGCAGCTTAGGACAGGGACCCGTCGAGCAGTACTTC. Amino acid sequence: CASSLGQGPVEQYF.

The chain links TRBV6-6 to TRBJ2-7, with 12 bases matching TRBD2. The CDR3 contains 15 residues. Germline CDR1 reads MNHNY; CDR2 reads SVGAGI (reference sequence). V shed 2 bases, J shed 4 bases, and the junction held 3 bases outside the gene matches. This CDR3 is CASSYQLAGGYEQYF. For the CDR3, the DNA is TGTGCCAGCAGTTACCAGCTAGCGGGAGGGTACGAGCAGTACTTC.

This clone was recorded only once. The V and J genes are TRBV6-5 and TRBJ2-1, with D possibly matching TRBD2 (5 bases). CDR1 and CDR2 from the germline V gene are MNHEY and SVGAGI. Trimming removed 5 bases at V and 4 bases at J, with 9 bases between. This CDR3 contains 13 residues. The CDR3 sequence is CASSLGLYNEQFF. The CDR3 region has the DNA TGTGCCAGCAGTCTCGGACTGTACAATGAGCAGTTCTTC.

This chain connects TRBV11-2 to TRBJ2-5; 7 bases are shared with TRBD2. CDR1 is SGHAT, CDR2 FQNNGV, per germline. V gave up 6 bases and J gave up 2 bases; unmatched junction bases: 6. There are 14 residues in the CDR3. The CDR3 loop reads CASSIAGRQETQYF. DNA for the CDR3: TGTGCCAGCAGTATAGCGGGCCGACAAGAGACCCAGTACTTC.

The chain links TRBV7-2 to TRBJ2-7; 10 bases map to TRBD2. The junction had 5 bases not matched to a gene; V was cut back by 5 bases and J by 1 base. This CDR3 is 15 amino acids long. Germline CDR1 and CDR2: SGHTA and FQGNSA. The CDR3 sequence is CASSPTSGASYEQYF. The CDR3 DNA sequence: TGTGCCAGCAGCCCCACTAGCGGGGCATCCTACGAGCAGTACTTC.

V and J are TRBV7-9 and TRBJ1-1; TRBD1 is a possible D gene (6 bases). Trimming pared 6 bases from V and 8 bases from J, leaving 16 bases between. The germline CDR1 and CDR2 sequences are SEHNR and FQNEAQ (reference sequence). The CDR3 sequence is 13 residues long. DNA of the CDR3: TGTGCCAGCAGAAAAGCATCTCAGGGGGAAGCTTTCTTT. This sequence encodes CASRKASQGEAFF.

The chain employs TRBV5-1 and TRBJ2-1, with 10 bases that match TRBD2. Germline assignment: CDR1 SGHRS and CDR2 YFSETQ. Trimming cost V 6 bases and J 8 bases; bases outside gene matches: 14. The CDR3 is made up of 16 amino acids. CDR3 protein: CASKPTGTSENHEQFF. The CDR3 DNA sequence: TGCGCCAGCAAACCCACCGGGACTAGCGAGAATCATGAGCAGTTCTTC.

This clone appeared a few times. CDR3 in DNA: TGTGCCAGCAGCCTCCGGGGTGGGTCCGGGGAGCTGTTTTTT. Translated, it gives CASSLRGGSGELFF. This chain uses TRBV13 with TRBJ2-2, with D perhaps TRBD2 (5 bases). V dropped 5 bases and J dropped 6 bases, with 13 bases sitting between them. CDR1 PRHDT and CDR2 FYEKMQ come from the germline V gene (reference sequence). The CDR3 totals 14 residues.

The chain is built from TRBV19 and TRBJ2-3; perhaps TRBD2 as D (6 bases). V was trimmed by 5 bases and J by 3 bases, leaving 6 bases between them. This CDR3 region has 12 residues. CDR1 and CDR2 from the germline V gene are LNHDA and SQIVND (reference sequence). CDR3 in amino acids: CASSAGTDTQYF. The CDR3 nucleotides are TGTGCCAGTAGTGCGGGGACAGATACGCAGTATTTT.

This chain joins TRBV28 and TRBJ1-1; the D gene is possibly TRBD1 (5 bases). The CDR3 runs 13 residues. With 8 bases removed from V and 5 bases from J, the gap between germline ends came to 15 bases. Germline V lookup: CDR1 MDHEN, CDR2 SYDVKM. CDR3 nucleotides: TGTGCCAGCGCTGGGGCAGGGAGGACTGAAGCTTTCTTT. Translation: CASAGAGRTEAFF.

The rearrangement links TRBV19 to TRBJ2-7; TRBD2 matches 7 bases. The V and J ends lost 7 bases and 3 bases, in that order; junction bases with no gene match: 6. From germline, CDR1 is LNHDA and CDR2 SQIVND (reference sequence). The CDR3 has 13 amino acids. The CDR3 coding sequence is TGTGCCAGTATAGGGGAGGGAGGCTACGAGCAGTACTTC. Translated, it gives CASIGEGGYEQYF.

This chain joins TRBV10-3 and TRBJ2-1, with 9 nucleotides matching TRBD2. The CDR3 runs 15 residues. Germline V gene lookup returns CDR1 ENHRY and CDR2 SYGVKD. Trimming removed 0 bases from V and 7 bases from J; junction bases left unmatched: 4. CDR3 nucleotides: TGTGCCATCAGTGAGTCGGGCGGGAGGGCAAATGAGCAGTTCTTC. Its translation: CAISESGGRANEQFF.

The count of this clone is one. The rearrangement uses TRBV6-1 and TRBJ2-6; 9 bases match TRBD1. CDR1 is MNHNS, CDR2 SASEGT, per germline. V was clipped by 3 bases and J by 0 bases; unmatched bases: 0. The CDR3 length is 16 residues. The CDR3, as DNA: TGTGCCAGCAGTGAGACAGGGGGCTCTGGGGCCAACGTCCTGACTTTC. Residues: CASSETGGSGANVLTF.

The chain joins TRBV4-3 to TRBJ1-2, with TRBD1 as a possible D gene (5 bases). The V gene's germline CDR1 is LGHNA and CDR2 YSLEER. Deletions cut 0 bases from V and 2 bases from J, with 13 bases between. This CDR3 is 16 amino acids long. CDR3 sequence (DNA): TGCGCCAGCAGCCAAGACATCGGCGGGACCAACTATGGCTACACCTTC. Amino acid sequence: CASSQDIGGTNYGYTF.

This clone was picked up a small number of times. The J gene is TRBJ1-1, the V gene TRBV11-3; 7 positions match TRBD1. V gave up 2 bases and J gave up 0 bases; unmatched junction bases: 6. Germline CDR1 is SGHNT and CDR2 is YENEEA. This CDR3 is built from 16 residues. The CDR3 DNA reads TGTGCCAGCAGCTTAAAAAGGGACAGCCTGAACACTGAAGCTTTCTTT. This sequence encodes CASSLKRDSLNTEAFF.

The chain joins TRBV19 to TRBJ1-5; D might be TRBD1 (5 bases). V lost 5 bases, J lost 4 bases, and 15 bases lay in between. Per the germline V gene, CDR1 is LNHDA and CDR2 is SQIVND (reference sequence). CDR3 length: 15 residues. In nucleotides, the CDR3 is TGTGCCAGTAGTGATACAGGAGCCCCAAATCAGCCCCAGCATTTT. It encodes CASSDTGAPNQPQHF.

The chain combines TRBV5-1 with TRBJ1-2; D remains unclear. The CDR3 is 15 amino acids. V lost 0 bases and J lost 8, with 17 bases in between. CDR1 is SGHRS and CDR2 is YFSETQ in the germline V gene. The CDR3: CASSLVGEAVRGYTF. CDR3 bases: TGCGCCAGCAGCTTGGTCGGGGAAGCCGTAAGAGGCTACACCTTC.